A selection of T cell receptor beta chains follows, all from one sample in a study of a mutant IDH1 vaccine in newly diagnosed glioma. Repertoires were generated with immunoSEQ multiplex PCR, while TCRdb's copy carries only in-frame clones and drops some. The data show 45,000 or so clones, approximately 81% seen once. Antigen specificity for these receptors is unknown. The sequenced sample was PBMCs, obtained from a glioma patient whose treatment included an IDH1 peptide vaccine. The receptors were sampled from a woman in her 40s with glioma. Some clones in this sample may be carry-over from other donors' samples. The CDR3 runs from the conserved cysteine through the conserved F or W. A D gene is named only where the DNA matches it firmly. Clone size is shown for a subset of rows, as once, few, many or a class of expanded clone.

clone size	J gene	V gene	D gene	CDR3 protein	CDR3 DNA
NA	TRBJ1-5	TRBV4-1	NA	CASSLLPGPTNQPQHF	TGCGCCAGCAGCCTCCTCCCGGGACCCACGAATCAGCCCCAGCATTTT
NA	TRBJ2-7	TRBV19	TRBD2	CATKPGRENYEQYF	TGTGCCACTAAGCCCGGGAGGGAGAACTACGAGCAGTACTTC
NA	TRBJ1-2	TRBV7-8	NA	CASSLRPLANYGYTF	TGTGCCAGCAGCTTAAGGCCCCTAGCTAACTATGGCTACACCTTC
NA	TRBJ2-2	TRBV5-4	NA	CASSSEPLNTGELFF	TGTGCCAGCAGCTCGGAACCCCTGAACACCGGGGAGCTGTTTTTT
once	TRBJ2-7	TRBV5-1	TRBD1	CASSLEGTGVSYEQYF	TGCGCCAGCAGCTTGGAGGGTACAGGGGTATCCTACGAGCAGTACTTC
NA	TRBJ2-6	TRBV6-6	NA	CASSYPQLSGANVLTF	TGTGCCAGCAGTTATCCTCAGCTCTCTGGGGCCAACGTCCTGACTTTC
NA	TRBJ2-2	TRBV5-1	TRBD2	CASSPRGAGGTGELFF	TGCGCCAGCAGCCCACGTGGAGCGGGGGGGACCGGGGAGCTGTTTTTT
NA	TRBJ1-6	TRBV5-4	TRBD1	CASSSMTGSGSPLHF	TGTGCCAGCAGCTCAATGACAGGGTCGGGATCACCCCTCCACTTT
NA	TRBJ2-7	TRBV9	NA	CASSTRTGPSYEQYF	TGTGCCAGCAGCACTAGAACAGGACCTTCCTACGAGCAGTACTTC
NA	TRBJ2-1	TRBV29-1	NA	CSVEVLGSGNEQFF	TGCAGCGTTGAAGTGTTGGGGTCAGGCAATGAGCAGTTCTTC
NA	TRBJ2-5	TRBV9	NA	CASSVGLEETQYF	TGTGCCAGCAGCGTAGGACTGGAAGAGACCCAGTACTTC
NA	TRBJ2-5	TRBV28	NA	CASSFSGVQGQETQYF	TGTGCCAGCAGTTTCTCGGGAGTACAGGGCCAAGAGACCCAGTACTTC
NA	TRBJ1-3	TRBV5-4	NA	CASSLGSSGNTIYF	TGTGCCAGCAGCTTGGGAAGCTCTGGAAACACCATATATTTT
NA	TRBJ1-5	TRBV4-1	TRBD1	CASSVGQGARQPQHF	TGCGCCAGCTCAGTTGGACAGGGGGCGAGGCAGCCCCAGCATTTT
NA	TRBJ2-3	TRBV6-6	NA	CASGVSDTQYF	TGTGCCAGCGGAGTATCAGATACGCAGTATTTT
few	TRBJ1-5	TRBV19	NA	CASSIGGNQPQHF	TGTGCCAGTAGTATAGGGGGCAATCAGCCCCAGCATTTT
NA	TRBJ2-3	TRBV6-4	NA	CASSERAGMDTQYF	TGTGCCAGCAGTGAGCGGGCGGGTATGGATACGCAGTATTTT
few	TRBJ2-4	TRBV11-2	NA	CASSLGQRTAENIQYF	TGTGCCAGCAGCTTAGGACAAAGGACAGCTGAAAACATTCAGTACTTC
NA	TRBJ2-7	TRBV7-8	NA	CASSYSDEQYF	TGTGCCAGCAGCTATTCCGACGAGCAGTACTTC
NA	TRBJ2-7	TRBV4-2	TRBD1	CASSPDRGYEQYF	TGTGCCAGCAGCCCCGACAGGGGGTACGAGCAGTACTTC
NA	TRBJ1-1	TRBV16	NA	CASSPEGDLNTEAFF	TGTGCCAGCAGCCCAGAGGGAGACCTGAACACTGAAGCTTTCTTT
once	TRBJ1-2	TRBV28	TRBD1	CASILRGYGYTF	TGTGCCAGCATTCTCAGGGGGTATGGCTACACCTTC
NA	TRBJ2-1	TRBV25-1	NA	CASSEYQGGPYNEQFF	TGTGCCAGCAGTGAATACCAAGGGGGACCCTACAATGAGCAGTTCTTC
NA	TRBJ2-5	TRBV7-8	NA	CASSFGEETQYF	TGTGCCAGCAGCTTTGGCGAAGAGACCCAGTACTTC
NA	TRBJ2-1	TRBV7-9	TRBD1	CASSSRTGDAYNEQFF	TGTGCCAGCAGCAGCCGAACAGGGGATGCCTACAATGAGCAGTTCTTC
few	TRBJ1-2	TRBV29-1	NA	CSALGQGSGYTF	TGCAGCGCCTTGGGGCAGGGCTCTGGCTACACCTTC
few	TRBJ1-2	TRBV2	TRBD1	CASSQGQGRNYGYTF	TGTGCCAGCAGTCAAGGACAGGGACGCAACTATGGCTACACCTTC
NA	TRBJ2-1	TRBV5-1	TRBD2	CASSLEGGGGAFREQFF	TGCGCCAGCAGCTTGGAAGGAGGCGGGGGGGCCTTCAGAGAGCAGTTCTTC
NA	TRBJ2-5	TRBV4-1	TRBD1	CASSQPTGGQETQYF	TGCGCCAGCAGCCAACCAACAGGGGGACAAGAGACCCAGTACTTC
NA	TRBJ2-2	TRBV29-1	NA	CSVVGVDTGELFF	TGCAGCGTTGTAGGGGTGGACACCGGGGAGCTGTTTTTT
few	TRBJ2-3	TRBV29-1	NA	CSVEDGPHQWYF	TGCAGCGTTGAGGACGGGCCCCATCAATGGTATTTT
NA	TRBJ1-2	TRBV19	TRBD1	CASTHRGYGYTF	TGTGCCAGCACACACAGGGGCTATGGCTACACCTTC
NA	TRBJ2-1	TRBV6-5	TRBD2	CASSYSSGGLNEQFF	TGTGCCAGCAGTTACTCCAGCGGGGGGTTGAATGAGCAGTTCTTC
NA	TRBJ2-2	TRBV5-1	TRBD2	CASSVLAGMNTGELFF	TGCGCCAGCAGCGTACTAGCGGGAATGAACACCGGGGAGCTGTTTTTT
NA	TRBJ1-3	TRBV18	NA	CASSPKDTGNTIYF	TGTGCCAGCTCACCAAAAGATACAGGAAACACCATATATTTT
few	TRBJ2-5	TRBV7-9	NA	CASSARPTLQVGTQYF	TGTGCCAGCAGCGCACGCCCAACTTTACAAGTGGGGACCCAGTACTTC
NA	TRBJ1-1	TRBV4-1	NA	CASSRSTPNTEAFF	TGCGCCAGCAGCCGATCCACACCGAACACTGAAGCTTTCTTT
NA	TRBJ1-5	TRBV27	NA	CASSSGHSIFFNQPQHF	TGTGCCAGCAGTTCAGGACACTCCATTTTTTTTAATCAGCCCCAGCATTTT
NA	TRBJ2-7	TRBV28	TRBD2	CASSLAGPTYEQYF	TGTGCCAGCAGCCTAGCGGGGCCCACCTACGAGCAGTACTTC
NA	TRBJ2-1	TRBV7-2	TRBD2	CASSLGGRGGGHEQFF	TGTGCCAGCAGCTTAGGGGGCCGGGGGGGCGGGCATGAGCAGTTCTTC
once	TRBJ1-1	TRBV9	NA	CASSVNRNTEAFF	TGTGCCAGCAGCGTAAACAGGAACACTGAAGCTTTCTTT
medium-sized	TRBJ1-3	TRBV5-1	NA	CASSSGQTGDGNTIYF	TGCGCCAGCAGCTCAGGCCAAACGGGTGATGGAAACACCATATATTTT
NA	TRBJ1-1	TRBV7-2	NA	CASSQQVAEAFF	TGTGCCAGCAGCCAACAGGTCGCTGAAGCTTTCTTT
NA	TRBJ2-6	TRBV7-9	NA	CASSLGSGPDGANVLTF	TGTGCCAGCAGCTTAGGCAGCGGTCCCGACGGGGCCAACGTCCTGACTTTC
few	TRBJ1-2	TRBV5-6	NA	CASSVIQGSYGYTF	TGTGCCAGCAGCGTGATACAGGGCAGCTATGGCTACACCTTC
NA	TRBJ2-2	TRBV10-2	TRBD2	CASKSGRVSWEELFF	TGCGCCAGCAAGTCCGGGAGGGTGTCTTGGGAGGAGCTGTTTTTT
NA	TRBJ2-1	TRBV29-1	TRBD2	CSVVGALAGEMGYNEQFF	TGCAGCGTTGTAGGGGCGCTAGCGGGAGAAATGGGATACAATGAGCAGTTCTTC
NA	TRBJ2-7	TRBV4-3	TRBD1	CASSQERDRTWF	TGCGCCAGCAGCCAAGAGAGGGACAGGACATGGTTC
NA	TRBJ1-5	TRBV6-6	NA	CASSSGRLNQPQHF	TGTGCCAGCAGTTCCGGCAGGCTCAATCAGCCCCAGCATTTT
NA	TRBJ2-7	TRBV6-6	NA	CASSYSGGTSSYEQYF	TGTGCCAGCAGTTACTCGGGCGGGACGAGCTCCTACGAGCAGTACTTC
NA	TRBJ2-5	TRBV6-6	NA	CASSYPGFTGQETQYF	TGTGCCAGCAGTTACCCCGGATTTACTGGGCAAGAGACCCAGTACTTC
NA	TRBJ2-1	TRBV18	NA	CASYRPAAGPYNEQFF	TGTGCCAGCTACCGACCGGCGGCGGGACCCTACAATGAGCAGTTCTTC